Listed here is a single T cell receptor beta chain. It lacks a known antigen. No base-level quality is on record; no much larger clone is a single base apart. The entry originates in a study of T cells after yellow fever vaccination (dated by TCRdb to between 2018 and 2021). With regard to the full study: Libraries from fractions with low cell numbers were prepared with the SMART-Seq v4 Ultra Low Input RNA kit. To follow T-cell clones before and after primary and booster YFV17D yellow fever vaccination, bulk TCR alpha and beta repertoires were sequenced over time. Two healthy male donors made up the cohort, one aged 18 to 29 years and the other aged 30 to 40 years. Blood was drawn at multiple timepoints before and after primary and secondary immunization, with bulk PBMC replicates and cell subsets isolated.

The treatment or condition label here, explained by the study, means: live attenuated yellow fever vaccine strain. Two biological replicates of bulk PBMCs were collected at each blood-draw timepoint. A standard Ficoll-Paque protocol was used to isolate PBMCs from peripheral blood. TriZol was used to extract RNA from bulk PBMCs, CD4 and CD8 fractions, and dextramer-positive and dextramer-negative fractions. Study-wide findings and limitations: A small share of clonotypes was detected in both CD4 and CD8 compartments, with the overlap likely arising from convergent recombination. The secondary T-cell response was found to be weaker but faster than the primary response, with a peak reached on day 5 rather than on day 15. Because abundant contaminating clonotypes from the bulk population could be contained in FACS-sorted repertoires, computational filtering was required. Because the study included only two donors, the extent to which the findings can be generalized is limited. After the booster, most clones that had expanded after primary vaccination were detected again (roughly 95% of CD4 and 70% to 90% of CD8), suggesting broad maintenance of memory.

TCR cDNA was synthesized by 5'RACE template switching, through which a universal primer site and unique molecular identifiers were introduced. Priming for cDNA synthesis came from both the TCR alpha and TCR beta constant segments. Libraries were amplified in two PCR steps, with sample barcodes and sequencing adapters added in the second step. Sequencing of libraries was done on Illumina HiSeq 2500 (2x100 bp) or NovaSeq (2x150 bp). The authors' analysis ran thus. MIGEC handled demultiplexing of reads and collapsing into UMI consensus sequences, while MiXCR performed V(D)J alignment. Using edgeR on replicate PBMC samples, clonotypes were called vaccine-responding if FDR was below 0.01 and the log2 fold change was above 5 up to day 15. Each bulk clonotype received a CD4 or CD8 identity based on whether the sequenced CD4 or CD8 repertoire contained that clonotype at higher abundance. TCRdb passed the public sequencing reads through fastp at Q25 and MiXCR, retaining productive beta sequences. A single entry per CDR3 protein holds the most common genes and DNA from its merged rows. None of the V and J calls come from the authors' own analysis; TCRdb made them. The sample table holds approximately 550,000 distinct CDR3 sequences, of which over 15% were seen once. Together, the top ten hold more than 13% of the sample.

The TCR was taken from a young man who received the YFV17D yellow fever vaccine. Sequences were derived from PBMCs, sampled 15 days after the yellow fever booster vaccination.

The CDR3 protein sequence reads: CASSYLAGGPYNEQFF. At the DNA level, the sequence is TGTGCCAGCAGTTACTTAGCGGGAGGCCCTTACAATGAGCAGTTCTTC. Recombination linked TRBV6-2 or TRBV6-3 to TRBJ2-1; the junction holds 10 bases that match TRBD2. V trim: 1 base; J trim: 4 bases; unmatched bases: 4. Counted from cysteine to phenylalanine, this CDR3 has 16 amino acids. Only CDR3 DNA remains: 48 bases, in frame from the first base. Sequences MNHEY (CDR1) and SVGEGT (CDR2) are obtained from the germline V gene.